This T cell receptor (beta chain) was sequenced during a study of PD-L1 blockade in urothelial cancer. Sequenced by immunoSEQ multiplex PCR; TCRdb stores in-frame clones only, minus some. The sample lists over 2,000 clones, 37% occurring once. Germline V gene lookup returns CDR1 SGHNT and CDR2 YENEEA. The J segment lost 3 bases and the V segment lost 5 bases, leaving 1 base of the junction unmatched. The CDR3 runs 14 residues. Sample share makes this clone medium-sized. The sample here was tumor tissue, taken before atezolizumab (anti-PD-L1) treatment. V usage is TRBV11-3 and J usage is TRBJ1-4; the match to TRBD1 covers 9 bases. The clonotype originates from a man aged 60 to 75 with urothelial cancer. CDR3 loop: CASSRTGANEKLFF. For the CDR3, the DNA is TGTGCCAGCAGCCGGACAGGGGCTAATGAAAAACTGTTTTTT.